This T cell receptor beta chain is drawn from a study of T cells in Graves' hyperthyroidism and ophthalmopathy. Germline CDR1 is SGHVS and CDR2 is FNYEAQ. The CDR3 runs to 14 residues. With 6 bases removed from V and 3 bases from J, the gap between germline ends came to 14 bases. RNA transcripts served as the template for amplifying TCR beta CDR3 regions. RT-PCR in the first round (using the HTBI primer set) targeted the TCR CDR3. From the multiplex PCR reads, TCRdb called clonotypes with MiXCR, one entry per CDR3 protein. The sample holds roughly 300,000 distinct CDR3 sequences, 20% to 25% seen once. This clonotype was detected only a few times.

Sequenced input: blood. The chain is built from TRBV7-6 and TRBJ1-2; no definite D call. The receptor comes from a woman aged 45-60 years with Graves' hyperthyroidism. DNA for the CDR3: TGTGCCAGCAGTTACACGCCGAAAGACTATGGCTACACCTTC. Its translation is CASSYTPKDYGYTF.